Listed below are T cell receptor beta chains from one sample, sequenced in a study of blood T cell repertoires in COVID-19. The table came from immunoSEQ multiplex PCR; TCRdb's copy has only in-frame clones and leaves some out. The data hold about 130,000 clones, with approximately 81% observed a single time. Sequenced input: peripheral blood. These receptors were obtained from a woman in her twenties or thirties who had recovered from COVID-19. Each CDR3 is given with its conserved first and last residue. Each record gives: clone size, V gene, D gene, J gene, CDR3 protein, CDR3 DNA. A D gene is named only where the DNA matches it firmly. Size values are once, few and many counts, or a class for expanded clones, and some rows have none.

abundance: .
v_gene: TRBV30
d_gene: .
j_gene: TRBJ1-1
CDR3aa: CAWSSGYEAFF
CDR3nt: TGTGCCTGGAGTTCAGGGTATGAAGCTTTCTTT

abundance: .
v_gene: TRBV6-5
d_gene: TRBD1
j_gene: TRBJ2-7
CDR3aa: CASSRTGIHYEQYF
CDR3nt: TGTGCCAGCAGCCGGACAGGGATCCACTACGAGCAGTACTTC

abundance: .
v_gene: TRBV27
d_gene: TRBD1
j_gene: TRBJ1-2
CDR3aa: CASSPDRGRGGYTF
CDR3nt: TGTGCCAGCAGCCCCGACAGGGGGCGCGGAGGCTACACCTTC

abundance: .
v_gene: TRBV15
d_gene: .
j_gene: TRBJ1-1
CDR3aa: CATSRQGRTEAFF
CDR3nt: TGTGCCACCAGCAGACAGGGGCGGACTGAAGCTTTCTTT

abundance: .
v_gene: TRBV2
d_gene: TRBD2
j_gene: TRBJ2-1
CDR3aa: CASSSAGGRYNEQFF
CDR3nt: TGTGCCAGCAGTTCGGCGGGGGGGCGGTACAATGAGCAGTTCTTC

abundance: .
v_gene: TRBV28
d_gene: .
j_gene: TRBJ1-4
CDR3aa: CASSKQGTEKLFF
CDR3nt: TGTGCCAGCAGTAAGCAGGGAACTGAAAAACTGTTTTTT

abundance: once
v_gene: TRBV7-3
d_gene: TRBD2
j_gene: TRBJ2-2
CDR3aa: CASSSPGGRNTGELFF
CDR3nt: TGTGCCAGCAGCTCTCCGGGGGGGCGCAACACCGGGGAGCTGTTTTTT

abundance: few
v_gene: TRBV2
d_gene: .
j_gene: TRBJ2-7
CDR3aa: CASQEEGRSYEQYF
CDR3nt: TGTGCCAGCCAGGAAGAGGGTCGGTCCTACGAGCAGTACTTC

abundance: .
v_gene: TRBV7-2
d_gene: TRBD1
j_gene: TRBJ1-2
CDR3aa: CASSQYRGGIGYGYTF
CDR3nt: TGTGCCAGCAGCCAATACAGGGGGGGTATAGGCTATGGCTACACCTTC

abundance: .
v_gene: TRBV4-2
d_gene: .
j_gene: TRBJ1-4
CDR3aa: CASSQGKGDNEKLFF
CDR3nt: TGTGCCAGCAGCCAAGGAAAAGGGGATAATGAAAAACTGTTTTTT

abundance: .
v_gene: TRBV6-1
d_gene: .
j_gene: TRBJ2-3
CDR3aa: CASSELAGGYTDTQYF
CDR3nt: TGTGCCAGCAGTGAACTTGCAGGGGGGTACACAGATACGCAGTATTTT

abundance: .
v_gene: TRBV18
d_gene: TRBD2
j_gene: TRBJ2-1
CDR3aa: CASSPGLAGVSEQFF
CDR3nt: TGTGCCAGCTCACCGGGGCTAGCGGGAGTATCTGAGCAGTTCTTC

abundance: once
v_gene: TRBV7-8
d_gene: .
j_gene: TRBJ1-4
CDR3aa: CASSFGGNEKLFF
CDR3nt: TGTGCCAGCAGCTTCGGGGGGAATGAAAAACTGTTTTTT

abundance: once
v_gene: TRBV7-9
d_gene: .
j_gene: TRBJ2-7
CDR3aa: CASSSRGDEQYF
CDR3nt: TGTGCCAGCAGCTCCAGGGGGGACGAGCAGTACTTC

abundance: .
v_gene: TRBV3-1/TRBV3-2
d_gene: .
j_gene: TRBJ2-7
CDR3aa: CASSQRLLVHEQYF
CDR3nt: TGTGCCAGCAGCCAAAGACTTCTCGTCCACGAGCAGTACTTC

abundance: .
v_gene: TRBV7-6
d_gene: TRBD1
j_gene: TRBJ1-2
CDR3aa: CASSSVTPQGAGYGYTF
CDR3nt: TGTGCCAGCAGCTCCGTTACGCCACAGGGGGCTGGCTATGGCTACACCTTC

abundance: .
v_gene: TRBV5-5
d_gene: TRBD1
j_gene: TRBJ1-3
CDR3aa: CASSFRGGADTIYF
CDR3nt: TGTGCCAGCAGCTTCCGAGGGGGCGCGGACACCATATATTTT

abundance: .
v_gene: TRBV7-9
d_gene: .
j_gene: TRBJ2-5
CDR3aa: CASSLAEEPETQYF
CDR3nt: TGTGCCAGCAGCTTAGCGGAGGAGCCAGAGACCCAGTACTTC

abundance: .
v_gene: TRBV24-1
d_gene: TRBD1
j_gene: TRBJ1-1
CDR3aa: CATSEGANTEAFF
CDR3nt: TGTGCCACCTCCGAGGGGGCAAACACTGAAGCTTTCTTT

abundance: .
v_gene: TRBV18
d_gene: TRBD1
j_gene: TRBJ1-1
CDR3aa: CASSPLDRGSGAFF
CDR3nt: TGTGCCAGCTCACCACTCGACAGGGGCTCTGGAGCTTTCTTT

abundance: .
v_gene: TRBV20-1
d_gene: TRBD2
j_gene: TRBJ2-3
CDR3aa: CSASRHRLAGDYDTDTQYF
CDR3nt: TGCAGTGCTAGTCGACATAGGCTAGCGGGGGACTACGACACAGATACGCAGTATTTT

abundance: .
v_gene: TRBV12-5
d_gene: .
j_gene: TRBJ1-2
CDR3aa: CASGLVQGADGYTF
CDR3nt: TGTGCTAGTGGTTTGGTACAGGGAGCGGATGGCTACACCTTC

abundance: few
v_gene: TRBV4-1
d_gene: TRBD2
j_gene: TRBJ2-7
CDR3aa: CASSQGPRTSLTPYEQYF
CDR3nt: TGCGCCAGCAGCCAAGGCCCCCGGACTAGCTTGACTCCCTACGAGCAGTACTTC

abundance: .
v_gene: TRBV7-9
d_gene: .
j_gene: TRBJ2-5
CDR3aa: CASSPWTAQETQYF
CDR3nt: TGTGCCAGCAGCCCGTGGACAGCCCAAGAGACCCAGTACTTC

abundance: .
v_gene: TRBV7-2
d_gene: .
j_gene: TRBJ1-5
CDR3aa: CASSLGATSNQPQHF
CDR3nt: TGTGCCAGCAGCTTAGGTGCTACGTCCAATCAGCCCCAGCATTTT

abundance: .
v_gene: TRBV6-2/TRBV6-3
d_gene: .
j_gene: TRBJ2-5
CDR3aa: CASSAPFSETYQETQYF
CDR3nt: TGTGCCAGCAGTGCCCCGTTTAGCGAGACGTACCAAGAGACCCAGTACTTC

abundance: .
v_gene: TRBV11-3
d_gene: .
j_gene: TRBJ2-7
CDR3aa: CASSLEPQGYEQYF
CDR3nt: TGTGCCAGCAGCTTAGAGCCCCAGGGCTACGAGCAGTACTTC

abundance: .
v_gene: TRBV25-1
d_gene: .
j_gene: TRBJ1-6
CDR3aa: CASSDPGQSPLHF
CDR3nt: TGTGCCAGCAGTGACCCAGGACAGTCACCCCTCCACTTT

abundance: once
v_gene: TRBV27
d_gene: TRBD2
j_gene: TRBJ2-3
CDR3aa: CASASSGGRDTQYF
CDR3nt: TGTGCCAGCGCTTCTAGCGGAGGACGGGATACGCAGTATTTT